The next 4 T cell receptor beta chains were all read from a single sample in a study of T cell repertoires in cytomegalovirus infection. TCRdb re-called the reads with MiXCR, one entry per CDR3 protein. Of 300,000 or so distinct CDR3 sequences in the sample, over 20% are singletons; the top ten hold approximately 14%. Specimen: PBMCs. These receptors were taken from a human donor in good health (CMV status not recorded). Some clones in this sample may be carry-over from other donors' samples.

This clonotype was counted only a few times. J is TRBJ2-7 and V is TRBV6-5; tentatively, D is TRBD1 (6 bases). Germline CDR1 and CDR2: MNHEY and SVGAGI. The CDR3 runs 15 residues. The ends were cut back, 6 bases at V and 0 bases at J, with 15 bases in the middle. The CDR3 sequence: CASRDSFYSSYEQYF. The CDR3 DNA reads TGTGCCAGCAGGGACAGCTTTTATAGCTCCTACGAGCAGTACTTC.

This rearrangement joins TRBV7-2 to TRBJ2-5; 10 nucleotides match TRBD1. Losses at the gene ends were 0 bases for V and 2 bases for J; bases not matched to a gene: 3. This CDR3 spans 16 amino acids. Germline V gene lookup returns CDR1 SGHTA and CDR2 FQGNSA. CDR3 in DNA: TGTGCCAGCAGCTTAGCGAGGACAGGGGGACAAGAGACCCAGTACTTC. Translating it yields CASSLARTGGQETQYF.

This clonotype was picked up a small number of times. The chain joins TRBV19 to TRBJ1-5; 8 positions agree with TRBD1. Germline trimming cut 7 bases from V and 4 bases from J; bases unmatched to any gene: 9. Germline V gene lookup returns CDR1 LNHDA and CDR2 SQIVND (reference sequence). The CDR3 is made up of 15 amino acids. CDR3 DNA sequence: TGTGCCAGTAAGCCAGGGGGCCTTATAAATCAGCCCCAGCATTTT. Protein sequence: CASKPGGLINQPQHF.

This clonotype has just a few counts. The chain recombines TRBV12-3 or TRBV12-4 with TRBJ2-2, with D tentatively TRBD2 (6 bases). This CDR3 is 13 amino acids long. CDR3 sequence: CAGGISNTGELFF. The CDR3 bases are TGTGCGGGGGGAATCTCGAACACCGGGGAGCTGTTTTTT.